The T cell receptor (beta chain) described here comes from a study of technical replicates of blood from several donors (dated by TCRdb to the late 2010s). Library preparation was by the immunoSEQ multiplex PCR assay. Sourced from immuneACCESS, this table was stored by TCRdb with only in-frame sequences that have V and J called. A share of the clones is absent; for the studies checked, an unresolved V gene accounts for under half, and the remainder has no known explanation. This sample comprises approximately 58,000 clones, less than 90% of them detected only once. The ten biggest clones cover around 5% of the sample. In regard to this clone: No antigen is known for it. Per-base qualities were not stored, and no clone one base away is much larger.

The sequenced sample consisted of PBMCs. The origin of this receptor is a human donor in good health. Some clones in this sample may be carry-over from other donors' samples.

At the DNA level, the sequence is TGTGCCAGCTCACCCCGACAGGGGATGGGGAATGAGCAGTTCTTC. Its protein is CASSPRQGMGNEQFF. Recombination connected TRBV18 to TRBJ2-1, with 8 central nucleotides matching TRBD1. From cysteine to phenylalanine, the CDR3 is 15 amino acids long. The read is trimmed to its CDR3 DNA, 45 bases read in frame from base 1. CDR1 and CDR2 (KGHSH, LQKENI) derive from the germline V gene. V ends up 3 bases short and J 7 bases short, with an unmatched junction base count of 8.